This entry features one T cell receptor beta chain sequence. Antigen specificity is unknown. V was cut by 4 bases and J by 3 bases, with 12 bases left in between. The germline CDR1 and CDR2 sequences are MNHEY and SVGAGI. The CDR3 extends over 14 amino acids. The source of the sample is a study of beta chain features in type 1 diabetes. Study observations and caveats: Patients with Type 1 diabetes showed moderately but significantly shorter TCRB CDR3s in all four CD4+ subsets.

All of the isolated RNA was reverse transcribed, so expressed TCRB transcripts were sequenced. The method was immunoSEQ multiplex PCR; TCRdb's version includes in-frame clones alone and lacks a portion of them. Among roughly 230,000 clones listed, roughly 11% were seen once. This TCR came from a man aged 25-45 years with type 1 diabetes. The chain combines TRBV6-5 with TRBJ2-5, with a tentative D call TRBD2 (5 bases). The sample consisted of naive CD4+ T cells from blood. The CDR3 here is CASSSPGLKETQYF. The CDR3 coding sequence is TGTGCCAGCAGTTCCCCCGGACTCAAAGAGACCCAGTACTTC.